The text below deals with one T cell receptor (beta chain). This record comes from a study of blood T cell repertoires in COVID-19. CDR1 LNHDA and CDR2 SQIVND come from the germline V gene (reference sequence). The CDR3 runs 13 residues. The V gene lost 7 bases and the J gene lost 3 bases, with 10 bases spanning the gap. Under the authors' procedure: Reference gene primer amplification in the assay estimated nucleated cell counts. Some clones are missing from TCRdb's copy, which holds only in-frame ones; the method was immunoSEQ multiplex PCR. The V and J calls and clone size come from that table; D and trimming were worked out from the DNA. This sample yields fewer than 350,000 clones, of which 80% to 90% are seen a single time; less than 2.5% belongs to the top ten.

This sequence originates from a man between 25 and 39 years old who had recovered from COVID-19. Sequencing was carried out using PBMCs or T cells enriched from blood (not recorded which). V gene TRBV19 combines with J gene TRBJ1-5, with a weak D call TRBD1 (6 bases). DNA of the CDR3: TGTGCCAGTAAGGGGGGGCCCAATCAGCCCCAGCATTTT. Translation gives CASKGGPNQPQHF. Based on the CDR3 plus reference TRBV19 and TRBJ1-5, the full variable domain is DGGITQSPKYLFRKEGQNVTLSCEQNLNHDAMYWYRQDPGQGLRLIYYSQIVNDFQKGDIAEGYSVSREKKESFPLTVTSAQKNPTAFYLCASKGGPNQPQHFGDGTRLSIL.